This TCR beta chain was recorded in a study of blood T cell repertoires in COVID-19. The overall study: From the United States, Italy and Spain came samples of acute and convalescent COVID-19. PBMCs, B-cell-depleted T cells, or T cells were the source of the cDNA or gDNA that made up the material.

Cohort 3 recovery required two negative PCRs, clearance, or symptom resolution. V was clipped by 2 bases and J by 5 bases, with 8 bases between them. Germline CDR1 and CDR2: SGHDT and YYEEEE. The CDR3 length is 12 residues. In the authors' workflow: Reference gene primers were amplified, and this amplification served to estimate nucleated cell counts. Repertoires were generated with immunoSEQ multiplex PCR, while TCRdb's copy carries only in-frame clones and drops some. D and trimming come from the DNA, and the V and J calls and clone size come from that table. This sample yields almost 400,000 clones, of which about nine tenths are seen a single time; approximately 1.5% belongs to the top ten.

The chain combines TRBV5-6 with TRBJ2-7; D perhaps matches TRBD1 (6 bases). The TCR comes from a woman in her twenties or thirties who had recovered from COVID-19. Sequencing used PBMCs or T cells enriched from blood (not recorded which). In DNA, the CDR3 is TGTGCCAGCAGCTTTACAGGGCACGAGCAGTACTTC. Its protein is CASSFTGHEQYF.